Listed below are T cell receptor beta chains from one sample, sequenced in a study of cytomegalovirus exposure and HLA in healthy donors. The protocol was immunoSEQ multiplex PCR, while the TCRdb copy is restricted to in-frame clones and leaves out a portion. The sample comprises around 150,000 clones, about 70% of which are singletons, and approximately 3% rests with the top ten. The sequencing input was PBMCs. The receptors stem from a male donor in good health and CMV-seronegative. Both conserved end residues are part of each CDR3. A D gene is named only where the DNA matches it firmly. Where a row states a size, it is once, few, many or the class of an expanded clone; other rows omit it.

v_call	j_call	clone_size	cdr3_length	d_call	cdr3_nt	cdr3_aa
TRBV6-6	TRBJ1-2	NA	12	NA	TGTGCCAGCAGTTACGAGGAGTATGGCTACACCTTC	CASSYEEYGYTF
TRBV25-1	TRBJ2-5	NA	17	TRBD2	TGTGCCAGCAGTGAAGCCCCCGGGGAGGGGTTCCAAGAGACCCAGTACTTC	CASSEAPGEGFQETQYF
TRBV27	TRBJ2-3	NA	16	NA	TGTGCCAGCAGTTTATCGTGGGGCCCTAGCACAGATACGCAGTATTTT	CASSLSWGPSTDTQYF
TRBV6-1	TRBJ1-5	few	13	NA	TGTGCCAGCGGGGGGACCCACAATCAGCCCCAGCATTTT	CASGGTHNQPQHF
TRBV6-1	TRBJ2-2	NA	16	TRBD2	TGTGCCAGCAGTGAACCGGGAGGAGCGAACACCGGGGAGCTGTTTTTT	CASSEPGGANTGELFF
TRBV7-9	TRBJ2-7	once	14	TRBD2	TGTGCCAGCAGCCCCAGGGAGGGCTACTACGAGCAGTACTTC	CASSPREGYYEQYF
TRBV7-3	TRBJ1-2	NA	14	NA	TGTGCCAGCAGCCCACAGGGAGGGTCATATGGCTACACCTTC	CASSPQGGSYGYTF
TRBV5-6	TRBJ2-1	few	13	NA	TGTGCCAGCAGCTTGACAGGGCCCAATGAGCAGTTCTTC	CASSLTGPNEQFF
TRBV7-3	TRBJ1-1	NA	12	NA	TGTGCCAGTTCGACAGGGAACACTGAAGCTTTCTTT	CASSTGNTEAFF
TRBV29-1	TRBJ1-2	NA	13	NA	TGCAGCGGCACATCAGGGGCGAGCTATGGCTACACCTTC	CSGTSGASYGYTF
TRBV5-5	TRBJ2-7	once	17	TRBD1	TGTGCCAGCAGCTTAAACTTGCCGGGACAGGGGGCAAGCGAGCAGTACTTC	CASSLNLPGQGASEQYF
TRBV18	TRBJ2-7	NA	14	NA	TGTGCCAGCTCACGTGGGGGGAGCTCCTACGAGCAGTACTTC	CASSRGGSSYEQYF
TRBV19	TRBJ2-3	NA	17	TRBD2	TGTGCCAGTAGTATATTTAGCGGGGGGGGCTATGCAGATACGCAGTATTTT	CASSIFSGGGYADTQYF
TRBV6-1	TRBJ1-2	NA	14	TRBD1	TGTGCCAGCAGTTCGACAGGGGGAAACTATGGCTACACCTTC	CASSSTGGNYGYTF
TRBV28	TRBJ2-1	NA	15	TRBD1	TGTGCCAGCAGACACAGGGGAGATGGTAAGGATGAGCAGTTCTTC	CASRHRGDGKDEQFF
TRBV2	TRBJ2-1	few	14	NA	TGTGCCAGCAGTGACACGCGGGACAGTAATGAGCAGTTCTTC	CASSDTRDSNEQFF
TRBV30	TRBJ2-5	few	14	TRBD1	TGTGCCTGGGGAAGTGGGACAGGGGGCAAGACCCAGTACTTC	CAWGSGTGGKTQYF
TRBV10-3	TRBJ2-2	NA	16	TRBD2	TGTGCCATCAAGGGGACTAGCGGGAGAGGAACCGGGGAGCTGTTTTTT	CAIKGTSGRGTGELFF
TRBV7-9	TRBJ1-1	NA	15	NA	TGTGCCAGCAGCGCCACCGGGACAACGAACACTGAAGCTTTCTTT	CASSATGTTNTEAFF
TRBV5-8	TRBJ1-1	NA	12	NA	TGTGCCAGCAGCTTGATTTTCCGGGAACCTTTCTTT	CASSLIFREPFF
TRBV19	TRBJ1-1	NA	13	NA	TGTGCCAGTAGTACCAATCTTCGGACTGAAGCTTTCTTT	CASSTNLRTEAFF
TRBV7-2	TRBJ1-2	NA	14	NA	TGTGCCAGCAGCTCGGGAGGGGCCAACTATGGCTACACCTTC	CASSSGGANYGYTF
TRBV19	TRBJ1-5	few	17	NA	TGTGCCAGTAGTCGGACTCGAGGTGGGGATAGCAATCAGCCCCAGCATTTT	CASSRTRGGDSNQPQHF
TRBV7-9	TRBJ2-1	NA	17	NA	TGTGCCAGCACCCCCAAGGGGTTTAGGAACAGCCGAGATGAGCAGTTCTTC	CASTPKGFRNSRDEQFF
TRBV5-8	TRBJ1-1	NA	15	NA	TGTGCCAGCACCCTAAACGGGGGGAGCGGCACTGAAGCTTTCTTT	CASTLNGGSGTEAFF
TRBV7-2	TRBJ2-7	few	14	NA	TGTGCCAGCAGCTTGGGTCAGCGGTTCGACGAGCAGTACTTC	CASSLGQRFDEQYF
TRBV5-1	TRBJ2-1	NA	17	TRBD2	TGCGCCAGCAGCTTGCTCCCGGACGGGAGGGTCTACAATGAGCAGTTCTTC	CASSLLPDGRVYNEQFF
TRBV2	TRBJ1-5	NA	14	NA	TGTGCCAGCAGAAGGGACTTCCAAAATCAGCCCCAGCATTTT	CASRRDFQNQPQHF
TRBV6-1	TRBJ2-5	NA	14	TRBD2	TGTGCCAGCGATGTTTCTAGCGGTCAGCGGACCCAGTACTTC	CASDVSSGQRTQYF
TRBV28	TRBJ2-7	NA	12	NA	TGTGCCAGCGAGGGCGGAGCCTACGAGCAGTACTTC	CASEGGAYEQYF
TRBV2	TRBJ1-6	NA	14	TRBD1	TGTGCCAGCAGCGCAGGGGGAATAAGCTCACCCCTCCACTTT	CASSAGGISSPLHF
TRBV7-8	TRBJ2-6	NA	19	TRBD2	TGTGCCAGCAGCTCAGGACTAGCGGGAGTCCCTTCTGGGGCCAACGTCCTGACTTTC	CASSSGLAGVPSGANVLTF
TRBV7-3	TRBJ2-1	NA	17	TRBD2	TGTGCCAGCAGCGTGACTAGCGGGAGGGTTACGAACAATGAGCAGTTCTTC	CASSVTSGRVTNNEQFF
TRBV28	TRBJ1-1	NA	15	NA	TGTGCCAGCAGTCCCCAGGGTGGGGGGAAAACTGAAGCTTTCTTT	CASSPQGGGKTEAFF
TRBV28	TRBJ1-2	few	14	NA	TGTGCCAGCAGTACCTCCTTTAGGGGAGGCGGCTACACCTTC	CASSTSFRGGGYTF
TRBV29-1	TRBJ2-1	few	13	TRBD1	TGCAGCGTTGGCGGGGACAGGGGGGATGAGCAGTTCTTC	CSVGGDRGDEQFF
TRBV19	TRBJ2-7	NA	14	TRBD2	TGTGCCAGTAGTCCGCGGGGGGACACTTACGAGCAGTACTTC	CASSPRGDTYEQYF
TRBV18	TRBJ2-1	NA	16	TRBD2	TGTGCCAGCTCACCGCAAGGACTAGCGGGCAACAATGAGCAGTTCTTC	CASSPQGLAGNNEQFF
TRBV9	TRBJ1-2	NA	14	NA	TGTGCCAGCAGCGTAGGCGAGGTTTACTATGGCTACACCTTC	CASSVGEVYYGYTF
TRBV18	TRBJ1-1	NA	15	NA	TGTGCCAGCTCCCCCCCCACCCCCAGGGACACTGAAGCTTTCTTT	CASSPPTPRDTEAFF
TRBV28	TRBJ2-3	NA	14	NA	TGTGCCAGCAGTTTATGGACAGGTTTGGATACGCAGTATTTT	CASSLWTGLDTQYF
TRBV2	TRBJ1-2	NA	15	NA	TGTGCCAGCAGTGCAACAGGGAGAATGAACTATGGCTACACCTTC	CASSATGRMNYGYTF
TRBV27	TRBJ2-7	NA	16	TRBD2	TGTGCCAGCAGTTCATGGACTAGCGGGCCAACCTACGAGCAGTACTTC	CASSSWTSGPTYEQYF
TRBV15	TRBJ1-1	NA	14	TRBD1	TGTGCCACCAGCAGAGGAGGGGGCGAGGGTGTGTCTTTCTTT	CATSRGGGEGVSFF
TRBV5-1	TRBJ1-6	NA	14	TRBD1	TGCGCCAGCAGCTTGACAGGGGTTGGATCACCCCTCCACTTT	CASSLTGVGSPLHF
TRBV5-5	TRBJ2-7	NA	16	TRBD1	TGTGCCAGCAGCTTGCCCGACAGGGTATATTCCTACGAGCAGTACTTC	CASSLPDRVYSYEQYF
TRBV10-2	TRBJ2-3	medium-sized	14	NA	TGCGCCGCCAACCCAGACACTGATACAGATACGCAGTATTTT	CAANPDTDTDTQYF
TRBV5-1	TRBJ2-7	NA	15	TRBD1	TGCGCCAGCAGCTTCGGACAGGCTCGGGGCCACGAGCAGTACTTC	CASSFGQARGHEQYF